Below, 20 T cell receptor beta chains from the same sample are listed, as sequenced in a study of cytomegalovirus exposure and HLA in healthy donors. Clones were read by immunoSEQ multiplex PCR, and TCRdb kept only the in-frame ones, dropping some. There are 150,000 to 200,000 clones in the sample; 85% occur only once, and about 16% lies in the top ten. The sample consisted of PBMCs. Every receptor here comes from a man aged 18 to 29 in good health and CMV-seropositive.

The chain couples TRBV19 to TRBJ2-1, with 9 nucleotides matching TRBD2. The trim removed 6 bases at V and 0 bases at J, leaving 3 bases unmatched. Germline V gene sequence: CDR1 LNHDA, CDR2 SQIVND (reference sequence). This CDR3 comprises 15 residues. The CDR3 coding sequence is TGTGCCAGTAGCCCTAGCGGGGTCTCCTACAATGAGCAGTTCTTC. It codes for CASSPSGVSYNEQFF.

In this sample, this clone turned up a few times. The rearrangement links TRBV28 to TRBJ2-7, with D perhaps matching TRBD1 (6 bases). Per the germline V gene, CDR1 is MDHEN and CDR2 is SYDVKM. CDR3 length: 14 residues. Trimming pared 3 bases from V and 3 bases from J, leaving 12 bases between. The CDR3 spells CASSFPGQFYEQYF. CDR3 DNA sequence: TGTGCCAGCAGTTTCCCTGGACAGTTCTACGAGCAGTACTTC.

This clone is a singleton in its sample. The rearrangement uses TRBV6-1 and TRBJ2-5; TRBD2 matches 7 bases. This CDR3 is built from 14 residues. The J segment lost 5 bases and the V segment lost 6 bases, leaving 9 bases of the junction unmatched. Germline V lookup: CDR1 MNHNS, CDR2 SASEGT. This chain's CDR3 is CASRGGVRVETQYF. CDR3 nucleotides: TGTGCCAGCAGGGGGGGGGTCAGGGTGGAGACCCAGTACTTC.

The chain employs TRBV5-1 and TRBJ2-1, with TRBD1 identical over 9 bases. CDR3 length: 14 residues. V shed 0 bases, J shed 7 bases, and the junction held 2 bases outside the gene matches. The germline CDR1 and CDR2 sequences are SGHRS and YFSETQ. CDR3 in amino acids: CASSLGDRVNEQFF. DNA for the CDR3: TGCGCCAGCAGCTTGGGGGACAGGGTGAATGAGCAGTTCTTC.

The chain has TRBV27 and TRBJ2-1, with TRBD2 as a possible D gene (5 bases). The germline V gene has CDR1 MNHEY and CDR2 SMNVEV (reference sequence). There are 13 residues in the CDR3. With 8 bases removed from V and 4 bases from J, the gap between germline ends came to 12 bases. The CDR3 coding sequence is TGTGCCAGCCACCGGGGTAATTACAATGAGCAGTTCTTC. Residues: CASHRGNYNEQFF.

The rearrangement links TRBV13 to TRBJ2-2; D ambiguous. The CDR3 is 14 amino acids. Germline CDR1 is PRHDT and CDR2 is FYEKMQ (reference sequence). V was cut by 2 bases and J by 0 bases, with 4 bases left in between. Here the CDR3 reads CASSLIANTGELFF. CDR3 sequence (DNA): TGTGCCAGCAGCTTAATAGCGAACACCGGGGAGCTGTTTTTT.

This chain links TRBV9 with TRBJ2-1; 7 bases fit TRBD2. The CDR3 runs to 15 residues. Germline V gene lookup returns CDR1 SGDLS and CDR2 YYNGEE. With V trimmed by 3 bases and J by 5 bases, 8 bases remained unmatched. The CDR3 sequence: CASSAEGRVHNEQFF. Written as DNA, the CDR3 is TGTGCCAGCAGCGCCGAAGGGAGGGTCCACAATGAGCAGTTCTTC.

The chain combines TRBV5-6 with TRBJ1-5, with D uncertain. The CDR3 covers 15 residues. CDR1 is SGHDT, CDR2 YYEEEE, per germline. Trimming took off 4 bases at V and 5 bases at J, with 16 bases between the two ends. The CDR3 DNA is TGTGCCAGCAGCCCGAGGCGCGCAGCTGATCAGCCCCAGCATTTT. Residues: CASSPRRAADQPQHF.

The chain recombines TRBV12-5 with TRBJ1-2; TRBD1 is a possible D gene (5 bases). V lost 7 bases and J lost 0, with 15 bases in between. The length of the CDR3 is 15 residues. Germline V lookup: CDR1 LGHNT, CDR2 FRNRAP. DNA for the CDR3: TGTGCTAGTGCCCTGGGAGGGGCCCCTAACTATGGCTACACCTTC. It translates to CASALGGAPNYGYTF.

This chain uses TRBV27 with TRBJ2-5, with TRBD2 matching over 7 bases. Trimming at V came to 5 bases and at J to 4 bases, leaving 1 base not matched to a gene. Germline CDR1 is MNHEY and CDR2 is SMNVEV (reference sequence). CDR3 length equals 12 residues. CDR3 protein: CASSGGGETQYF. Here the CDR3 DNA reads TGTGCCAGCAGTGGCGGGGGAGAGACCCAGTACTTC.

The chain couples TRBV5-8 to TRBJ1-1, with D possibly matching TRBD1 (5 bases). This CDR3 spans 15 amino acids. Germline-derived CDR1 and CDR2 are SGHTS and YDEGEE. With 0 bases removed from V and 4 bases from J, the gap between germline ends came to 13 bases. The CDR3 reads CASSLGWGVGTEAFF. The CDR3 DNA reads as TGTGCCAGCAGCTTGGGTTGGGGGGTAGGCACTGAAGCTTTCTTT.

This clone was found once. This chain joins TRBV5-8 and TRBJ1-2; D not resolved. V was pared by 3 bases and J by 5 bases, with 17 bases between. Germline CDR1 is SGHTS and CDR2 is YDEGEE. The CDR3 is made up of 15 amino acids. The CDR3 loop reads CASSSGRDYDYGYTF. DNA for the CDR3: TGTGCCAGCAGCTCCGGACGGGATTACGATTATGGCTACACCTTC.

The chain carries TRBV5-1 and TRBJ2-6; 7 bases line up with TRBD1. The junction had 8 bases not matched to a gene; V was cut back by 4 bases and J by 4 bases. The germline V gene has CDR1 SGHRS and CDR2 YFSETQ. The CDR3 has 16 amino acids. The CDR3 spells CASSGVQGYGANVLTF. For the CDR3, the DNA is TGCGCCAGCAGCGGGGTACAGGGGTACGGGGCCAACGTCCTGACTTTC.

The chain couples TRBV7-3 to TRBJ1-6; D unresolved. The V and J ends lost 0 bases and 9 bases respectively, with 6 bases between them. Germline CDR1 reads SGHTA; CDR2 reads FQGTGA. This CDR3 spans 13 amino acids. CDR3 amino acids: CASSLTGSSPLHF. In DNA form, the CDR3 reads TGTGCCAGCAGCTTAACGGGGAGTTCACCCCTCCACTTT.

The chain links TRBV10-1 to TRBJ1-1; 7 bases match TRBD1. V trimming: 5 bases; J trimming: 10 bases; junction bases outside the gene matches: 10. This CDR3 spans 13 amino acids. Germline-derived CDR1 and CDR2 are WNHNN and SYGVQD (reference sequence). The CDR3 spells CASSFEGARGAFF. DNA for the CDR3: TGCGCCAGCAGTTTTGAGGGGGCTCGGGGAGCTTTCTTT.

The gene calls are TRBV2 and TRBJ2-5; a possible D gene is TRBD2 (6 bases). V lost 1 base, J lost 1 base, and 7 bases lay in between. The CDR3 runs 14 residues. Germline V gene data show CDR1 as SNHLY and CDR2 as FYNNEI. CDR3 sequence (DNA): TGTGCCAGCAGTGAAGGCGGGGTCCAAGAGACCCAGTACTTC. Its protein product is CASSEGGVQETQYF.

This clone has ten or more counts. The V call is TRBV9, the J call TRBJ2-7; D is possibly TRBD2 (6 bases). This CDR3 is 14 amino acids long. Germline loops: CDR1 SGDLS, CDR2 YYNGEE. With 0 bases removed from V and 4 bases from J, the gap between germline ends came to 11 bases. CDR3 residues: CASSVDGGSYEQYF. The CDR3 DNA reads TGTGCCAGCAGCGTAGATGGAGGGTCGTACGAGCAGTACTTC. Filled out from reference TRBV9 and TRBJ2-7, the complete variable domain reads DSGVTQTPKHLITATGQRVTLRCSPRSGDLSVYWYQQSLDQGLQFLIQYYNGEERAKGNILERFSAQQFPDLHSELNLSSLELGDSALYFCASSVDGGSYEQYFGPGTRLTVT.

J is TRBJ2-5 and V is TRBV5-1; TRBD1 matches at 7 bases. Germline CDR1 reads SGHRS; CDR2 reads YFSETQ. This CDR3 region has 14 residues. V shed 3 bases and J 1 base; nucleotides not matched to a gene: 3. DNA for the CDR3: TGCGCCAGCAGCTCTTCAGGGGGCCAAGAGACCCAGTACTTC. It is translated as CASSSSGGQETQYF. Based on the CDR3 plus reference TRBV5-1 and TRBJ2-5, the full variable domain is KAGVTQTPRYLIKTRGQQVTLSCSPISGHRSVSWYQQTPGQGLQFLFEYFSETQRNKGNFPGRFSGRQFSNSRSEMNVSTLELGDSALYLCASSSSGGQETQYFGPGTRLLVL.

The chain recombines TRBV5-6 with TRBJ2-1, with 7 bases matching TRBD2. The junction had 7 bases not matched to a gene; V was cut back by 3 bases and J by 4 bases. The CDR3 has 15 residues. Germline values: CDR1 SGHDT, CDR2 YYEEEE. CDR3 DNA: TGTGCCAGCAGCTCGACGGGGGGACCTTACAATGAGCAGTTCTTC. This translates into CASSSTGGPYNEQFF.

V gene TRBV5-1 combines with J gene TRBJ2-2; 11 nucleotides align to TRBD2. Germline-derived CDR1 and CDR2 are SGHRS and YFSETQ. This CDR3 spans 15 amino acids. The V segment lost 5 bases and the J segment 3 bases; nucleotides outside the gene matches: 3. The CDR3 nucleotides read TGCGCCAGCAGGTGGGGACTAGCGGACACCGGGGAGCTGTTTTTT. Protein product: CASRWGLADTGELFF.